Below, 23 T cell receptor beta chains from the same sample are listed, as sequenced in a study of cytomegalovirus exposure and HLA in healthy donors (dated by TCRdb to about 2017). Libraries came from the immunoSEQ multiplex PCR assay. For the multiplex PCR, a mixture combining 60 forward primers for TCR Vbeta segments and 13 reverse primers for TCR Jbeta segments was used. Not all clones reach the TCRdb copy of this immuneACCESS table, which keeps in-frame sequences only. Checked studies attribute under half of the gap to unresolved V genes and leave the rest unexplained. Present in this sample are 100,000 to 150,000 clones, roughly three quarters of which were seen just once. The ten largest clonotypes hold 0.75% to 0.95% of the sample. Sequenced: PBMCs. The receptors were sampled from an older woman in good health and CMV-seronegative.

The chain uses TRBV11-2 and TRBJ2-3, with D perhaps TRBD2 (6 bases). The CDR3 runs 16 residues. The V gene lost 5 bases and the J gene lost 4 bases, with 19 bases spanning the gap. Germline CDR1 SGHAT, CDR2 FQNNGV. This CDR3 reads CASSPLAGRRADTQYF. In nucleotides, the CDR3 is TGTGCCAGCAGCCCGCTCGCGGGGAGACGCGCAGATACGCAGTATTTT.

This clone was seen a single time. This chain joins TRBV28 and TRBJ1-2, with 10 nucleotides matching TRBD1. CDR1 MDHEN and CDR2 SYDVKM come from the germline V gene. This CDR3 has 14 residues. Trimming took 3 bases from V and 5 from J; bases not matched to a gene: 3. The CDR3 DNA reads TGTGCCAGCAGTTTCCGGACAGGGGGGTATGGCTACACCTTC. Its translation: CASSFRTGGYGYTF.

This clone was seen more than once but under ten times. The rearrangement links TRBV7-2 to TRBJ2-1; tentatively, D is TRBD2 (5 bases). V was shortened by 1 base and J by 12 bases, with 10 bases between the two germline ends. The CDR3 covers 12 residues. From germline, CDR1 is SGHTA and CDR2 FQGNSA. The CDR3 reads CASSLEAVGQFF. The CDR3 bases are TGTGCCAGCAGCTTAGAAGCGGTCGGGCAGTTCTTC.

The CDR3 DNA is TGTGCCAGCGGAGGGGATTCACCCCTCCACTTT. The encoded protein is CASGGDSPLHF. The chain couples TRBV2 to TRBJ1-6; the D gene is possibly TRBD1 (5 bases). This CDR3 spans 11 amino acids. Trimming took 8 bases from V and 8 from J, leaving 7 bases between them. Germline CDR1 reads SNHLY; CDR2 reads FYNNEI.

V is TRBV5-6 and J is TRBJ1-1; the match to TRBD1 covers 9 bases. CDR1 and CDR2 (germline): SGHDT, YYEEEE. Losses at the gene ends were 5 bases for V and 14 bases for J; bases not matched to a gene: 13. This CDR3 comprises 13 residues. Written as DNA, the CDR3 is TGTGCCAGCAGACCCAAGGACAGGGGACAATCCTTCTTT. Its protein product is CASRPKDRGQSFF.

The J gene is TRBJ1-1, the V gene TRBV5-1; D not certain. V lost 4 bases and J lost 3, with 13 bases in between. Germline CDR1 is SGHRS and CDR2 is YFSETQ. This CDR3 contains 14 residues. CDR3 sequence reads: CASSKGVRDTEAFF. The CDR3 coding sequence is TGCGCCAGCAGCAAGGGAGTTAGGGACACTGAAGCTTTCTTT.

This chain uses TRBV10-3 with TRBJ2-7, with D perhaps matching TRBD2 (5 bases). CDR1 and CDR2 from the germline V gene are ENHRY and SYGVKD. The CDR3 runs to 15 residues. V gave up 3 bases and J gave up 4 bases, with 16 bases separating them. The CDR3 bases are TGTGCCATCAGTGATTCGAAAAGGAGAGGGTACGAGCAGTACTTC. Its protein is CAISDSKRRGYEQYF.

The table lists this clone with a few counts. V and J are TRBV28 and TRBJ1-2; 10 positions agree with TRBD1. V lost 5 bases to trimming and J lost 4 bases; unmatched junction nucleotides: 10. Germline V CDR1 and CDR2: MDHEN, SYDVKM. CDR3 size: 16 residues. The CDR3: CASSLTGTGVGYGYTF. The CDR3 DNA sequence: TGTGCCAGCAGTCTGACCGGGACAGGGGTTGGCTATGGCTACACCTTC.

This sequence joins TRBV5-1 and TRBJ1-2; 10 nucleotides line up with TRBD1. Germline V lookup: CDR1 SGHRS, CDR2 YFSETQ. This CDR3 has 16 amino acids. The V gene end was trimmed by 3 bases and the J gene end by 4 bases; junction bases not matched to a gene: 9. In nucleotides, the CDR3 is TGCGCCAGCAGCTCTTCCGGGACAGGGGCTGGCTATGGCTACACCTTC. Encoded protein: CASSSSGTGAGYGYTF.

CDR3 loop: CASSVVGQAMNTEAFF. CDR3 DNA sequence: TGTGCCAGCAGCGTAGTAGGCCAGGCGATGAACACTGAAGCTTTCTTT. This chain connects TRBV9 to TRBJ1-1, with no clear D. Germline V gene data show CDR1 as SGDLS and CDR2 as YYNGEE. Trimming left V 0 bases short and J 0 bases short, with 12 bases between. The CDR3 spans 16 residues. The entire variable domain, with the rest obtained from reference TRBV9 and TRBJ1-1, is as follows: DSGVTQTPKHLITATGQRVTLRCSPRSGDLSVYWYQQSLDQGLQFLIQYYNGEERAKGNILERFSAQQFPDLHSELNLSSLELGDSALYFCASSVVGQAMNTEAFFGQGTRLTVV.

This clone was seen once. The chain is built from TRBV18 and TRBJ1-6, with TRBD1 matching over 7 bases. The germline V gene has CDR1 KGHSH and CDR2 LQKENI. This CDR3 is built from 15 residues. Germline trimming cut 3 bases from V and 7 bases from J; bases unmatched to any gene: 6. CDR3 sequence reads: CASSPTGTANSPLHF. Here the CDR3 DNA reads TGTGCCAGCTCACCGACCGGGACAGCAAATTCACCCCTCCACTTT.

The chain employs TRBV27 and TRBJ2-5; D is ambiguous. CDR3 size: 14 residues. Germline V gene data show CDR1 as MNHEY and CDR2 as SMNVEV (reference sequence). The ends were cut back, 6 bases at V and 3 bases at J, with 14 bases in the middle. The CDR3 region is CASSRPGQKETQYF. Here the CDR3 DNA reads TGTGCCAGCAGCCGTCCGGGTCAGAAAGAGACCCAGTACTTC.

The V call is TRBV28, the J call TRBJ2-7; 10 nucleotides align to TRBD1. The CDR3 runs 17 residues. Germline loops: CDR1 MDHEN, CDR2 SYDVKM. Trimming took 5 bases from V and 7 from J; bases not matched to a gene: 17. The CDR3 region is CASSERVGTGVTREQYF. DNA for the CDR3: TGTGCCAGCAGTGAAAGAGTAGGGACAGGGGTTACCCGGGAGCAGTACTTC.

In its sample, this clone was seen a few times. This CDR3 is CASRSGSTNEKLFF. The CDR3 region has the DNA TGTGCCAGCAGGTCGGGTTCAACTAATGAAAAACTGTTTTTT. The chain links TRBV27 to TRBJ1-4; no clear D gene. Trimming took 6 bases from V and 0 from J, leaving 8 bases between them. This CDR3 is 14 amino acids long. In germline, CDR1 is MNHEY, CDR2 SMNVEV (reference sequence).

The V call is TRBV7-9, the J call TRBJ1-3; unclear D gene. V lost 6 bases to trimming and J lost 8 bases, with 8 bases between them. The V gene's germline CDR1 is SEHNR and CDR2 FQNEAQ (reference sequence). There are 11 residues in the CDR3. The CDR3 DNA follows: TGTGCCAGCAGAATAGATCACACCATATATTTT. It is translated as CASRIDHTIYF.

The chain links TRBV10-3 to TRBJ2-1, with 9 nucleotides matching TRBD1. CDR1 and CDR2 from the germline V gene are ENHRY and SYGVKD. Trimming removed 6 bases from V and 0 bases from J; junction bases left unmatched: 24. The CDR3 consists of 22 residues. The CDR3 reads CAIRPEPGQGGSSGGSYNEQFF. CDR3 nucleotides: TGTGCCATCAGGCCCGAACCGGGACAGGGAGGCAGTAGCGGAGGCTCCTACAATGAGCAGTTCTTC.

The chain is built from TRBV7-3 and TRBJ2-2; 7 bases fit TRBD1. V shed 5 bases and J 6 bases; nucleotides not matched to a gene: 3. CDR3 length: 13 residues. CDR1 is SGHTA and CDR2 is FQGTGA in the germline V gene. CDR3 nucleotides: TGTGCCAGCAGCATCACAGGGGCCGGGGAGCTGTTTTTT. Translating gives CASSITGAGELFF.

The chain combines TRBV7-3 with TRBJ2-2; the match to TRBD2 covers 11 bases. Germline V gives CDR1 SGHTA, CDR2 FQGTGA. The junction had 3 bases not matched to a gene; V was cut back by 0 bases and J by 0 bases. This CDR3 region has 18 residues. The CDR3 sequence is CASSLTSGGAANTGELFF. The CDR3 coding sequence is TGTGCCAGCAGCTTAACTAGCGGGGGGGCCGCGAACACCGGGGAGCTGTTTTTT.

J is TRBJ1-3 and V is TRBV29-1; no clear D gene. The germline CDR1 and CDR2 sequences are SQVTM and ANQGSEA. The germline V and J ends were trimmed by 4 bases and 0 bases, with 10 bases remaining between them. The CDR3 consists of 14 residues. Here the CDR3 reads CSVVIAGSGNTIYF. The CDR3 bases are TGCAGCGTTGTCATTGCAGGCTCTGGAAACACCATATATTTT. The full variable domain, in which reference TRBV29-1 and TRBJ1-3 provide the parts outside the CDR3, is SAVISQKPSRDICQRGTSLTIQCQVDSQVTMMFWYRQQPGQSLTLIATANQGSEATYESGFVIDKFPISRPNLTFSTLTVSNMSPEDSSIYLCSVVIAGSGNTIYFGEGSWLTVV.

The V and J genes are TRBV5-1 and TRBJ2-1; 15 nucleotides line up with TRBD2. CDR3 size: 20 residues. Looked up from germline, CDR1 is SGHRS and CDR2 is YFSETQ. The junction had 9 bases not matched to a gene; V was cut back by 2 bases and J by 0 bases. The CDR3 DNA sequence: TGCGCCAGCAGCTTACTAGGACTAGCGGGGGGGTCGAGCTCCTACAATGAGCAGTTCTTC. Residues: CASSLLGLAGGSSSYNEQFF.

Notes on this clone: Other DNA sequences in the same sample also yield this CDR3. This chain joins TRBV28 and TRBJ2-3, with 8 bases fitting TRBD1. The ends lost 6 bases at V and 0 bases at J; junction bases unmatched: 2. Germline loops: CDR1 MDHEN, CDR2 SYDVKM. This CDR3 region has 14 residues. CDR3 sequence (DNA): TGTGCCAGCAGAACAGGGGGGAGCACAGATACGCAGTATTTT. It is translated as CASRTGGSTDTQYF.

V gene TRBV7-8 combines with J gene TRBJ1-1, with D maybe TRBD1 (5 bases). Trimming shortened V by 8 bases and J by 5 bases, and 9 bases separated the two germline ends. This CDR3 has 11 amino acids. CDR1 and CDR2 (germline): SGHVS, FQNEAQ. In DNA, the CDR3 is TGTGCCAGCGGGGGGTTAACTGAAGCTTTCTTT. It specifies CASGGLTEAFF.

This clone showed up just once. This rearrangement joins TRBV7-9 to TRBJ2-7, with TRBD2 identical over 8 bases. There are 16 residues in the CDR3. Trimming cost V 4 bases and J 4 bases; bases outside gene matches: 12. Germline V gene data show CDR1 as SEHNR and CDR2 as FQNEAQ (reference sequence). The CDR3 reads CASSSIPAGGRYEQYF. The DNA for the CDR3 is TGTGCCAGCAGCTCAATACCGGCGGGGGGCCGGTACGAGCAGTACTTC.